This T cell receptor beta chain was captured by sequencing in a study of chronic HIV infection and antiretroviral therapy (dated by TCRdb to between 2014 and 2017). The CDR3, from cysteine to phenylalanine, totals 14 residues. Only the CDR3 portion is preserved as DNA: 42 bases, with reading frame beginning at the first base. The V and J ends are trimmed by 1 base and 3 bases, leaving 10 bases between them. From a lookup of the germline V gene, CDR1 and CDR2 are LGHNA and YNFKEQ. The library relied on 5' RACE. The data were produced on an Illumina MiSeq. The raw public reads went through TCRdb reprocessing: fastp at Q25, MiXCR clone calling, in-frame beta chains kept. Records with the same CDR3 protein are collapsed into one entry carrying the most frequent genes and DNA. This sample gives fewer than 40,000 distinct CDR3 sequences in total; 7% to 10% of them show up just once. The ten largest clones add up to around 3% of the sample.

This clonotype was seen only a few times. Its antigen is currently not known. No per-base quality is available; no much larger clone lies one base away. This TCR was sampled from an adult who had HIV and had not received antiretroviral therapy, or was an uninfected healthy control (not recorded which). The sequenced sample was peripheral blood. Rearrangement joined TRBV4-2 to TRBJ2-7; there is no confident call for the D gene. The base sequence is TGTGCCAGCAGCCAAGGGGCAGGCCTCTACGAGCAGTACTTC. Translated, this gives CASSQGAGLYEQYF.